Listed here are 32 T cell receptor beta chains from one sample, sequenced in a study of OX40 agonist ivuxolimab in advanced cancers. Assay used: immunoSEQ multiplex PCR; TCRdb lists only in-frame clones, some missing. The sample lists over 100,000 clones, approximately 94% seen once, with approximately 1% in the top ten. The sample in question was CD4+ or CD8+ T cells sorted from blood, obtained in a trial of the OX40 agonist ivuxolimab. The receptors were sampled from an adult with an advanced solid tumor such as melanoma, head and neck, liver or kidney cancer.

This sequence joins TRBV27 and TRBJ2-1, with 7 bases lining up with TRBD2. V shed 7 bases and J 6 bases; nucleotides not matched to a gene: 9. The germline CDR1 and CDR2 sequences are MNHEY and SMNVEV (reference sequence). The CDR3 is made up of 14 amino acids. CDR3 residues: CASTPWGGTNEQFF. The CDR3 DNA sequence: TGTGCCAGCACCCCTTGGGGAGGGACCAATGAGCAGTTCTTC.

This sequence joins TRBV28 and TRBJ2-3; 11 bases map to TRBD2. The CDR3 is made up of 16 amino acids. Per the germline V gene, CDR1 is MDHEN and CDR2 is SYDVKM. The junction had 6 bases not matched to a gene; V was cut back by 5 bases and J by 2 bases. CDR3 bases: TGTGCCAGCAGTCACAGACTAGCGGGAAACACAGATACGCAGTATTTT. Its protein is CASSHRLAGNTDTQYF.

The chain is built from TRBV7-2 and TRBJ1-2; no definite D call. V was clipped by 7 bases and J by 4 bases, with 16 bases between them. The germline V gene encodes CDR1 SGHTA and CDR2 FQGNSA. The CDR3 extends over 14 amino acids. The CDR3 DNA sequence: TGTGCCAGCAAGGCGGGAGACGCCTTCTATGGCTACACCTTC. Amino acid sequence: CASKAGDAFYGYTF. The full variable domain, with the rest looked up from reference TRBV7-2 and TRBJ1-2, is GAGVSQSPSNKVTEKGKDVELRCDPISGHTALYWYRQSLGQGLEFLIYFQGNSAPDKSGLPSDRFSAERTGGSVSTLTIQRTQQEDSAVYLCASKAGDAFYGYTFGSGTRLTVV.

The rearrangement joins TRBV5-1 to TRBJ1-1; 7 nucleotides line up with TRBD1. Germline CDR1 reads SGHRS; CDR2 reads YFSETQ. The CDR3 extends over 13 amino acids. The J segment lost 5 bases and the V segment lost 0 bases, leaving 1 base of the junction unmatched. In DNA, the CDR3 is TGCGCCAGCAGCTTGGAGGGACAGACTGAAGCTTTCTTT. This gives the protein CASSLEGQTEAFF. The full variable domain, completed using reference TRBV5-1 and TRBJ1-1, is KAGVTQTPRYLIKTRGQQVTLSCSPISGHRSVSWYQQTPGQGLQFLFEYFSETQRNKGNFPGRFSGRQFSNSRSEMNVSTLELGDSALYLCASSLEGQTEAFFGQGTRLTVV.

The V and J genes are TRBV6-4 and TRBJ1-1; 8 bases line up with TRBD1. Per germline, CDR1 MRHNA and CDR2 SNTAGT. This CDR3 has 14 amino acids. After removal of 6 bases from V and 0 bases from J, the junction contained 3 bases not matched to a gene. CDR3 sequence reads: CASRQTGVNTEAFF. In nucleotides, the CDR3 is TGTGCCAGCAGACAGACAGGGGTGAACACTGAAGCTTTCTTT.

The J gene is TRBJ2-3, the V gene TRBV13; no reliable D call. V lost 5 bases and J lost 1, with 13 bases in between. Germline CDR1 PRHDT, CDR2 FYEKMQ (reference sequence). The CDR3 extends over 15 amino acids. The CDR3 region has the DNA TGTGCCAGCAGCCCCAAAAGACGGGGCACAGATACGCAGTATTTT. This translates into CASSPKRRGTDTQYF.

This rearrangement joins TRBV29-1 to TRBJ2-6; D not certain. The V end lost 5 bases, the J end lost 1 base, and 9 bases lay between the germline ends. Germline V gene lookup returns CDR1 SQVTM and CDR2 ANQGSEA. There are 14 residues in the CDR3. The CDR3 spells CSVKRLSGANVLTF. In nucleotides, the CDR3 is TGCAGCGTTAAAAGGCTATCTGGGGCCAACGTCCTGACTTTC.

The genes are TRBV2 and TRBJ2-5; 9 bases map to TRBD1. The V gene end was trimmed by 6 bases and the J gene end by 5 bases; junction bases not matched to a gene: 10. Germline CDR1 is SNHLY and CDR2 is FYNNEI. This CDR3 spans 15 amino acids. DNA of the CDR3: TGTGCCAGCAGCACAACGACAGGGGGGTGGGAGACCCAGTACTTC. This translates into CASSTTTGGWETQYF. Full variable domain (remainder filled in from reference TRBV2 and TRBJ2-5): EPEVTQTPSHQVTQMGQEVILRCVPISNHLYFYWYRQILGQKVEFLVSFYNNEISEKSEIFDDQFSVERPDGSNFTLKIRSTKLEDSAMYFCASSTTTGGWETQYFGPGTRLLVL.

This clone was seen a single time. This sequence joins TRBV6-5 and TRBJ2-6; perhaps D is TRBD1 or TRBD2 (6 bases each). Germline V gives CDR1 MNHEY, CDR2 SVGAGI. This CDR3 comprises 14 residues. The ends were cut back, 5 bases at V and 2 bases at J, with 7 bases in the middle. The CDR3 sequence is CASSGGPGANVLTF. In DNA, the CDR3 is TGTGCCAGCAGTGGGGGGCCTGGGGCCAACGTCCTGACTTTC.

The chain has TRBV28 and TRBJ2-3, with 11 bases matching TRBD2. J was trimmed by 4 bases and V by 4 bases; bases with no gene match: 10. CDR3 length: 17 residues. Germline CDR1 is MDHEN and CDR2 is SYDVKM. Written as DNA, the CDR3 is TGTGCCAGCAGTTCCCCAACTAGCGGGGGCGAGGCAGATACGCAGTATTTT. Residues: CASSSPTSGGEADTQYF. The full variable domain, completed using reference TRBV28 and TRBJ2-3, is DVKVTQSSRYLVKRTGEKVFLECVQDMDHENMFWYRQDPGLGLRLIYFSYDVKMKEKGDIPEGYSVSREKKERFSLILESASTNQTSMYLCASSSPTSGGEADTQYFGPGTRLTVL.

J is TRBJ2-5 and V is TRBV6-5; the D gene is possibly TRBD1 (6 bases). The CDR3 is 15 residues long. Germline assignment: CDR1 MNHEY and CDR2 SVGAGI. V was pared by 2 bases and J by 5 bases, with 15 bases between. The CDR3 reads CASSYIWGQGETQYF. CDR3 in DNA: TGTGCCAGCAGTTACATCTGGGGGCAGGGGGAGACCCAGTACTTC.

This clone was counted once. V is TRBV11-2 and J is TRBJ1-2, with D possibly matching TRBD1 (6 bases). V shed 5 bases and J shed 3 bases, with 10 bases lying between them. CDR1 and CDR2 from the germline V gene are SGHAT and FQNNGV. This CDR3 is 13 amino acids long. CDR3 residues: CASSRGPDYGYTF. The DNA for the CDR3 is TGTGCCAGCAGCCGGGGGCCGGACTATGGCTACACCTTC.

V usage is TRBV7-8 and J usage is TRBJ1-2; possible D gene TRBD1, 5 bases. The CDR3 runs 14 residues. Germline loops: CDR1 SGHVS, CDR2 FQNEAQ. The V end lost 7 bases, the J end lost 4 bases, and 16 bases lay between the germline ends. CDR3: CASTPRAGSYGYTF. CDR3 nucleotide sequence: TGTGCCAGCACCCCTCGGGCAGGGAGCTATGGCTACACCTTC.

The V and J genes are TRBV7-9 and TRBJ2-3, with 8 bases identical to TRBD1. The CDR3 sequence is 14 residues long. V was pared by 4 bases and J by 6 bases, with 6 bases of the junction left unmatched. Germline V gene data show CDR1 as SEHNR and CDR2 as FQNEAQ (reference sequence). CDR3: CASSSDRGVDTQYF. Here the CDR3 DNA reads TGTGCCAGCAGCTCAGACAGGGGCGTGGATACGCAGTATTTT.

The V and J genes are TRBV4-1 and TRBJ1-5, with D hard to call. This CDR3 has 17 amino acids. Germline CDR1 and CDR2: MGHRA and YSYEKL. Trimming took off 2 bases at V and 0 bases at J, with 14 bases between the two ends. Here the CDR3 reads CASSQNPLQDSNQPQHF. The CDR3 DNA is TGCGCCAGCAGCCAAAACCCCCTCCAAGATAGCAATCAGCCCCAGCATTTT.

The chain links TRBV7-9 to TRBJ1-4, with D maybe TRBD1 (5 bases). V gave up 5 bases and J gave up 7 bases, with 17 bases separating them. Germline CDR1 SEHNR, CDR2 FQNEAQ (reference sequence). CDR3 length: 15 residues. Written as DNA, the CDR3 is TGTGCCAGCAGCCTCGGCGGGGGATGGAGTGAAAAACTGTTTTTT. Translating gives CASSLGGGWSEKLFF.

The chain carries TRBV18 and TRBJ2-7; 8 nucleotides align to TRBD1. The length of the CDR3 is 14 residues. V lost 4 bases and J lost 5; bases outside the gene matches: 7. CDR1 and CDR2 from the germline V gene are KGHSH and LQKENI. The CDR3 coding sequence is TGTGCCAGCTCACGAGAGACAGGGGACCACGAGCAGTACTTC. Encoded protein: CASSRETGDHEQYF. The variable domain in full, completed from reference TRBV18 and TRBJ2-7, reads NAGVMQNPRHLVRRRGQEARLRCSPMKGHSHVYWYRQLPEEGLKFMVYLQKENIIDESGMPKERFSAEFPKEGPSILRIQQVVRGDSAAYFCASSRETGDHEQYFGPGTRLTVT.

The chain has TRBV29-1 and TRBJ1-1; D is possibly TRBD1 (5 bases). V was pared by 1 base and J by 11 bases, with 14 bases between. The CDR3 has 12 residues. Germline values: CDR1 SQVTM, CDR2 ANQGSEA. CDR3 residues: CSVEGSGVYAFF. The CDR3, as DNA: TGCAGCGTTGAAGGGTCGGGGGTGTATGCTTTCTTT.

The J gene is TRBJ2-2, the V gene TRBV5-6; D is uncertain. The CDR3 spans 14 residues. V lost 2 bases to trimming and J lost 5 bases, with 10 bases between them. Germline CDR1 SGHDT, CDR2 YYEEEE. The CDR3 is CASSFPRTTGELFF. For the CDR3, the DNA is TGTGCCAGCAGCTTCCCCCGAACAACCGGGGAGCTGTTTTTT.

Note on this clone: At one of its ends the junction is not consistent with the germline gene, which may arise from a read error. The chain combines TRBV5-4 with TRBJ2-3; 8 nucleotides agree with TRBD1. Per the germline V gene, CDR1 is SGHNT and CDR2 is YYREEE (reference sequence). The CDR3 is 15 residues long. Here the CDR3 reads CASSLDRVAADTQYF. CDR3 in DNA: TGCGCCAGCAGCCTGGACAGGGTAGCTGCAGATACGCAGTATTTT.

The chain uses TRBV11-2 and TRBJ1-1, with 8 bases matching TRBD1. The CDR3 totals 16 residues. The trim removed 1 base at V and 7 bases at J, leaving 11 bases unmatched. Germline lookup yields CDR1 SGHAT and CDR2 FQNNGV. The CDR3 DNA reads as TGTGCCAGCAGCTTAGGCCCCTCGACAGGGGAAGGTGAAGCTTTCTTT. Encoded protein: CASSLGPSTGEGEAFF. The variable domain in full, with the rest retrieved from reference TRBV11-2 and TRBJ1-1, is EAGVAQSPRYKIIEKRQSVAFWCNPISGHATLYWYQQILGQGPKLLIQFQNNGVVDDSQLPKDRFSAERLKGVDSTLKIQPAKLEDSAVYLCASSLGPSTGEGEAFFGQGTRLTVV.

This sequence joins TRBV1 and TRBJ2-5; TRBD2, the D gene given by the table, was not confirmed from the DNA. TRBV1 is described as a pseudogene. This CDR3 spans 14 amino acids. The CDR3 loop reads CTSSQAGDQETQYF. In DNA form, the CDR3 reads TGCACCAGCAGCCAAGCGGGGGATCAAGAGACCCAGTACTTC.

This clone was detected once. The chain couples TRBV5-4 to TRBJ2-5, with TRBD2 matching 7 bases. Germline trimming cut 3 bases from V and 2 bases from J; bases unmatched to any gene: 10. Germline-derived CDR1 and CDR2 are SGHNT and YYREEE (reference sequence). The CDR3 contains 16 residues. CDR3 coding DNA: TGTGCCAGCAGCTCCTTTGGGCTAGCGGTTCAAGAGACCCAGTACTTC. Its translation: CASSSFGLAVQETQYF.

CDR3 in amino acids: CASSLWLATDTQYF. CDR3 sequence (DNA): TGTGCCAGCAGTTTATGGTTAGCAACAGATACGCAGTATTTT. This chain joins TRBV27 and TRBJ2-3; D uncertain. The germline V gene encodes CDR1 MNHEY and CDR2 SMNVEV (reference sequence). Trimming pared 1 base from V and 3 bases from J, leaving 8 bases between. This CDR3 comprises 14 residues.

With respect to this clone: At one end, the junction sequence differs from germline, possibly due to a read error. The J gene is TRBJ2-3, the V gene TRBV14, with D perhaps TRBD2 (6 bases). The germline gives CDR1 SGHDN, CDR2 FVKESK. This CDR3 contains 12 residues. This CDR3 is CASSLVGPRLDF. The CDR3 DNA follows: TGTGCCAGCAGCCTCGTTGGTCCCCGACTAGATTTT. The full variable domain, with the rest looked up from reference TRBV14 and TRBJ2-3, is EAGVTQFPSHSVIEKGQTVTLRCDPISGHDNLYWYRRVMGKEIKFLLHFVKESKQDESGMPNNRFLAERTGGTYSTLKVQPAELEDSGVYFCASSLVGPRLDFGPGTRLTVL.

The gene calls are TRBV4-2 and TRBJ1-1; D not resolved. CDR3 size: 13 residues. V was shortened by 1 base and J by 6 bases, with 9 bases between the two germline ends. Looked up from germline, CDR1 is LGHNA and CDR2 is YNFKEQ. The CDR3 spells CASSQGEAAEAFF. DNA for the CDR3: TGTGCCAGCAGCCAAGGCGAGGCCGCTGAAGCTTTCTTT.

V is TRBV6-1 and J is TRBJ2-1; D is tentatively TRBD1 or TRBD2 (5 bases each). Germline V CDR1 and CDR2: MNHNS, SASEGT. V was pared by 6 bases and J by 0 bases, with 18 bases between. The CDR3 extends over 17 amino acids. The CDR3 DNA sequence: TGTGCCAGCAGAGAAACAGCGAAGGGGAGCTCCTACAATGAGCAGTTCTTC. Translated: CASRETAKGSSYNEQFF.

This chain links TRBV20-1 with TRBJ2-2; D not certain. The germline V and J ends were trimmed by 1 base and 7 bases, with 4 bases remaining between them. Germline CDR1 is DFQATT and CDR2 is SNEGSKA (reference sequence). The CDR3 consists of 11 residues. The CDR3 loop is CSARGGGELFF. CDR3 bases: TGCAGTGCTAGAGGGGGCGGGGAGCTGTTTTTT.

This clone was seen just once. The genes are TRBV29-1 and TRBJ2-5; D is possibly TRBD2 (5 bases). V lost 6 bases and J 1 base, leaving 12 bases between the germline ends. The CDR3 is 13 residues long. CDR1 and CDR2 (germline): SQVTM, ANQGSEA. The DNA of the CDR3 is TGCAGCGTCGATCGGGGTACCCAAGAGACCCAGTACTTC. It specifies CSVDRGTQETQYF.

The chain recombines TRBV5-1 with TRBJ2-4; D gene uncertain. The CDR3 spans 13 residues. Germline CDR1 and CDR2: SGHRS and YFSETQ. Trimming left V 0 bases short and J 9 bases short, with 10 bases between. The CDR3 protein is CASSLGRSGIQYF. In DNA, the CDR3 is TGCGCCAGCAGCTTGGGCAGGTCGGGCATTCAGTACTTC.

V and J are TRBV18 and TRBJ2-1; 7 bases map to TRBD1. V lost 4 bases, J lost 7 bases, and 19 bases stayed unmatched. Germline V gene sequence: CDR1 KGHSH, CDR2 LQKENI. This CDR3 is 18 amino acids long. CDR3: CASSLISDSRDSRNEQFF. Written as DNA, the CDR3 is TGTGCCAGCTCACTCATCAGTGACTCTCGGGACAGCAGGAATGAGCAGTTCTTC.

The CDR3 DNA follows: TGTGCCAGCTCAAGGGGACAGGTATCCTACGAGCAGTACTTC. Translating gives CASSRGQVSYEQYF. The J gene is TRBJ2-7, the V gene TRBV6-5; 8 nucleotides agree with TRBD1. Trimming at V came to 8 bases and at J to 1 base, leaving 7 bases not matched to a gene. This CDR3 region has 14 residues. The germline V gene has CDR1 MNHEY and CDR2 SVGAGI.